The 14 T cell receptor beta chains given below trace back to one sample, sequenced in a study of T-cell reconstitution after alpha-beta-depleted transplantation in children. Unique molecular identifiers were incorporated into the prepared TCRbeta library. MiXCR, applied by TCRdb to the PCR reads, yields one record per CDR3 protein. This sample has approximately 97,000 distinct CDR3 sequences, with roughly 7.6% found just once. The source was PBMCs, collected before TCRalphabeta/CD19-depleted stem cell transplant. These receptors were obtained from a boy younger than 10 with acute lymphoblastic leukemia, due to receive a stem cell transplant.

J is TRBJ1-1 and V is TRBV6-1; 7 bases match TRBD1. With V trimmed by 6 bases and J by 11 bases, 9 bases remained unmatched. The CDR3 loop spans 12 amino acids. Germline-derived CDR1 and CDR2 are MNHNS and SASEGT. In DNA form, the CDR3 reads TGTGCCAGCAGCCAGACAGGGAGAGGTGCTTTCTTT. This encodes CASSQTGRGAFF.

Only a few counts were recorded for this clonotype. The chain is built from TRBV12-3 or TRBV12-4 and TRBJ2-2; D is possibly TRBD1 (5 bases). The CDR3 is 12 residues long. The germline V and J ends were trimmed by 4 bases and 8 bases, with 8 bases remaining between them. The CDR3 DNA reads TGTGCCAGCAGTTCCTACAGGGGGGAGCTGTTTTTT. Its protein product is CASSSYRGELFF.

At least ten counts were recorded for this clonotype. The rearrangement uses TRBV11-2 and TRBJ2-3; D is unresolved. Germline CDR1 is SGHAT and CDR2 is FQNNGV. V lost 5 bases and J 2 bases, leaving 5 bases between the germline ends. The CDR3 is 12 amino acids. The chain's CDR3 is CASSPPTDTQYF. In DNA form, the CDR3 reads TGTGCCAGCAGCCCCCCCACAGATACGCAGTATTTT.

This clonotype came up many times. This sequence joins TRBV3-1 and TRBJ2-7, with D unresolved. Germline-derived CDR1 and CDR2 are LGHDT and YNNKEL (reference sequence). This CDR3 has 14 amino acids. With 4 bases removed from V and 5 bases from J, the gap between germline ends came to 15 bases. The CDR3 here is CASSPSSHQHEQYF. CDR3 nucleotides: TGTGCCAGCAGCCCCAGCTCACATCAGCACGAGCAGTACTTC.

In its sample, this clonotype was seen many times. This sequence joins TRBV29-1 and TRBJ1-1; D is unresolved. The CDR3 sequence is 13 residues long. The V gene's germline CDR1 is SQVTM and CDR2 ANQGSEA. Trimming left V 7 bases short and J 0 bases short, with 12 bases between. In DNA, the CDR3 is TGCAGCGCCTACATGGCGATGAACACTGAAGCTTTCTTT. Residues: CSAYMAMNTEAFF.

This clonotype has ten or more counts. This sequence joins TRBV10-3 and TRBJ2-7, with D unclear. With 3 bases removed from V and 5 bases from J, the gap between germline ends came to 8 bases. Germline CDR1 and CDR2: ENHRY and SYGVKD. The CDR3 loop spans 12 amino acids. The CDR3 region has the DNA TGTGCCATCAGTGAATCTGGGAACGAGCAGTACTTC. This translates into CAISESGNEQYF.

This clonotype was seen a single time. V usage is TRBV4-2 and J usage is TRBJ1-1, with D unresolved. The CDR3 contains 13 residues. V was trimmed by 10 bases and J by 1 base, leaving 13 bases between them. The germline V gene encodes CDR1 LGHNA and CDR2 YNFKEQ. The CDR3 DNA follows: TGTGCCATCGGCCCCAGGTGGAACACTGAAGCTTTCTTT. It translates to CAIGPRWNTEAFF.

In this sample, this clonotype turned up many times. This sequence joins TRBV7-9 and TRBJ2-2; 8 positions agree with TRBD1. The CDR3 has 15 residues. Trimming took 3 bases from V and 4 from J; bases not matched to a gene: 4. Germline V lookup: CDR1 SEHNR, CDR2 FQNEAQ (reference sequence). CDR3 residues: CASSLQGARTGELFF. Here the CDR3 DNA reads TGTGCCAGCAGCTTGCAGGGGGCGCGCACCGGGGAGCTGTTTTTT. Combining the CDR3 with reference TRBV7-9 and TRBJ2-2 gives the whole variable domain DTGVSQNPRHKITKRGQNVTFRCDPISEHNRLYWYRQTLGQGPEFLTYFQNEAQLEKSRLLSDRFSAERPKGSFSTLEIQRTEQGDSAMYLCASSLQGARTGELFFGEGSRLTVL.

This clonotype was counted at least ten times. J is TRBJ2-1 and V is TRBV29-1; D is possibly TRBD1 or TRBD2 (5 bases each). This CDR3 has 13 amino acids. V was shortened by 7 bases and J by 7 bases, with 17 bases between the two germline ends. Germline V CDR1 and CDR2: SQVTM, ANQGSEA. The CDR3 region has the DNA TGCAGCGCCCTCTCCCCGGGGCGGAATGAGCAGTTCTTC. Translated, it gives CSALSPGRNEQFF.

This clonotype was detected ten times or more. CDR3 region: CASSSLGQGGDTQYF. CDR3 DNA: TGTGCCAGCAGTTCACTCGGGCAGGGGGGAGATACGCAGTATTTT. This chain links TRBV6-5 with TRBJ2-3; D is possibly TRBD1 (7 bases). V gave up 4 bases and J gave up 5 bases, with 16 bases separating them. CDR3 size: 15 residues. CDR1 MNHEY and CDR2 SVGAGI come from the germline V gene.

The sample holds a few counts of this clonotype. The chain links TRBV3-1 to TRBJ1-3, with D unresolved. V dropped 1 base and J dropped 6 bases, with 7 bases sitting between them. There are 13 residues in the CDR3. The germline gives CDR1 LGHDT, CDR2 YNNKEL (reference sequence). CDR3 in amino acids: CASSQVGENTIYF. Here the CDR3 DNA reads TGTGCCAGCAGCCAAGTCGGGGAAAACACCATATATTTT.

This clonotype was picked up many times. J is TRBJ1-3 and V is TRBV6-1, with D uncertain. This CDR3 has 16 amino acids. V gave up 3 bases and J gave up 2 bases, with 14 bases separating them. Germline V CDR1 and CDR2: MNHNS, SASEGT. Here the CDR3 reads CASSDSAPSPGNTIYF. The CDR3 nucleotides are TGTGCCAGCAGTGATAGTGCCCCCTCACCTGGAAACACCATATATTTT.

This clonotype has more than one count but fewer than ten. This rearrangement joins TRBV6-2 or TRBV6-3 to TRBJ1-5; 7 nucleotides align to TRBD1. The ends lost 7 bases at V and 0 bases at J; junction bases unmatched: 24. CDR1 and CDR2 (germline): MNHEY, SVGEGT. The CDR3 contains 21 residues. CDR3 amino acids: CASMGRMQGQLKPYSNQPQHF. The DNA for the CDR3 is TGTGCCAGCATGGGTCGCATGCAGGGACAGCTCAAACCGTATAGCAATCAGCCCCAGCATTTT.

The V gene is TRBV29-1, the J gene TRBJ1-2, with a tentative D call TRBD1 (5 bases). Trimming took off 7 bases at V and 6 bases at J, with 12 bases between the two ends. This CDR3 is 11 amino acids long. The V gene's germline CDR1 is SQVTM and CDR2 ANQGSEA. The CDR3 nucleotides read TGCAGCGCACGGGGGGGAGATGGCTACACCTTC. This encodes CSARGGDGYTF.